This entry lists 4 T cell receptor beta chains sequenced from one sample in a study of T cell repertoires in cytomegalovirus infection. These TCRs' antigens remain unknown. MiXCR, applied by TCRdb to the reads, yields one record per CDR3 protein. The sample carries some 940,000 distinct CDR3 sequences, less than 40% recorded once. The source was cultured CD8+ T cells from PBMCs, collected from culture after CMV antigen stimulation. The receptors here all came from a human donor in good health (CMV status not recorded). Some clones in this sample may be carry-over from other donors' samples.

Concerning this clonotype: The junction does not match germline at one end; this may be a read error. The chain carries TRBV7-7 and TRBJ2-5, with D possibly TRBD2 on 6 matching bases. CDR3 size: 15 residues. Germline V gene lookup returns CDR1 SSHAT and CDR2 FNYEAQ (reference sequence). The CDR3 sequence: CASSLGRGAQETQYF. CDR3 nucleotide sequence: TGTGCTAGCAGCTTAGGACGCGGGGCCCAAGAGACCCAGTACTTC. Supplemented by reference TRBV7-7 and TRBJ2-5, the full variable domain reads GAGVSQSPRYKVTKRGQDVTLRCDPISSHATLYWYQQALGQGPEFLTYFNYEAQPDKSGLPSDRFSAERPEGSISTLTIQRTEQRDSAMYRCASSLGRGAQETQYFGPGTRLLVL.

The CDR3 sequence is CASSSDFDTEAFF. The CDR3 region has the DNA TGTGCCAGCAGTTCGGATTTCGACACTGAAGCTTTCTTT. This sequence joins TRBV6-2 or TRBV6-3 and TRBJ1-1; D unclear. The germline V gene encodes CDR1 MNHEY and CDR2 SVGEGT. The CDR3 loop spans 13 amino acids. The V gene lost 4 bases and the J gene lost 3 bases, with 9 bases spanning the gap.

At least ten counts were recorded for this clonotype. The chain links TRBV7-6 to TRBJ2-2; 7 nucleotides match TRBD2. The CDR3 has 14 amino acids. Germline CDR1 reads SGHVS; CDR2 reads FNYEAQ. The ends lost 3 bases at V and 7 bases at J; junction bases unmatched: 5. The CDR3 coding sequence is TGTGCCAGCAGCTTGACTAGCCCGGGCGGGGAGCTGTTTTTT. It encodes CASSLTSPGGELFF.

The sample holds a few counts of this clonotype. The chain uses TRBV25-1 and TRBJ2-2; D is possibly TRBD1 (5 bases). The germline CDR1 and CDR2 sequences are MGHDK and SYGVNS. Trimming stripped 0 bases from V and 2 bases from J, with 10 bases between. The CDR3 covers 16 residues. CDR3 residues: CASSEYLTVNTGELFF. For the CDR3, the DNA is TGTGCCAGCAGTGAATATTTGACAGTTAACACCGGGGAGCTGTTTTTT.